These 31 T cell receptor beta chains came from one sample sequenced in a study of early T cells in non-severe SARS-CoV-2 infection. One entry per CDR3 protein results from TCRdb running MiXCR on the 5' RACE reads. The sample yields about 22,000 distinct CDR3 sequences, roughly 4.7% seen once. Sequenced sample: whole blood. The receptors stem from an adult who was a healthcare worker with PCR-confirmed SARS-CoV-2 infection or an uninfected control (not recorded which).

This clonotype was recorded many times. This chain joins TRBV12-3 or TRBV12-4 and TRBJ2-6; TRBD1 is a possible D gene (6 bases). V was clipped by 6 bases and J by 1 base, with 10 bases between them. The CDR3 length is 15 residues. CDR3 coding DNA: TGTGCCAGCAGCGTTCAGGGGTCTGGGGCCAACGTCCTGACTTTC. Residues: CASSVQGSGANVLTF.

The CDR3 sequence is CASSLDWGAFF. CDR3 in DNA: TGTGCCAGCAGCCTCGACTGGGGAGCTTTCTTT. V and J are TRBV5-5 and TRBJ1-1; D remains ambiguous. V lost 4 bases, J lost 10 bases, and 11 bases lay in between. Looked up from germline, CDR1 is SGHKS and CDR2 is YYEKEE (reference sequence). The CDR3 consists of 11 residues. Full variable domain (rest looked up from reference TRBV5-5 and TRBJ1-1): DAGVTQSPTHLIKTRGQQVTLRCSPISGHKSVSWYQQVLGQGPQFIFQYYEKEERGRGNFPDRFSARQFPNYSSELNVNALLLGDSALYLCASSLDWGAFFGQGTRLTVV.

In this sample, this clonotype turned up many times. The CDR3 sequence: CASSERTGAYEQYF. The CDR3 DNA follows: TGTGCCAGCAGTGAACGGACAGGGGCCTACGAGCAGTACTTC. This chain uses TRBV6-1 with TRBJ2-7; 9 bases align to TRBD1. Per germline, CDR1 MNHNS and CDR2 SASEGT. Unmatched junction bases numbered 1, after V lost 2 bases and J lost 2 bases. The CDR3 totals 14 residues.

The table lists this clonotype with many counts. The junction departs from the called germline gene at one end, perhaps through a read error. The V call is TRBV28, the J call TRBJ2-1, with a possible D match to TRBD1 (5 bases). CDR1 and CDR2 (germline): MDHEN, SYDVKM. This CDR3 is built from 13 residues. The CDR3 DNA reads as TGTGCCAGCAGTCCAGGGCAGATGGGCCTTCGGGTCTTC. Translating it yields CASSPGQMGLRVF.

This clonotype was picked up many times. This chain joins TRBV27 and TRBJ2-7; perhaps TRBD2 as D (6 bases). This CDR3 has 15 amino acids. CDR1 MNHEY and CDR2 SMNVEV come from the germline V gene (reference sequence). The V gene lost 3 bases and the J gene lost 2 bases, with 14 bases spanning the gap. CDR3 sequence: CASSFRAGRTYEQYF. CDR3 sequence (DNA): TGTGCCAGCAGTTTTCGGGCGGGGCGCACCTACGAGCAGTACTTC.

This clonotype was seen a few times. The chain employs TRBV7-3 and TRBJ1-2; D is possibly TRBD1 (5 bases). CDR1 SGHTA and CDR2 FQGTGA come from the germline V gene. The CDR3 contains 14 residues. The V end lost 6 bases, the J end lost 7 bases, and 18 bases lay between the germline ends. The CDR3: CASSPGTARVGYTF. The CDR3 DNA reads TGTGCCAGCAGTCCGGGAACAGCCAGGGTTGGCTACACCTTC.

This clonotype was observed once. V usage is TRBV19 and J usage is TRBJ1-2, with a possible D match to TRBD1 (6 bases). The germline gives CDR1 LNHDA, CDR2 SQIVND (reference sequence). CDR3 size: 16 residues. The V and J ends lost 6 bases and 5 bases respectively, with 22 bases between them. The CDR3 spells CASSIGQKLTNYGYTF. In nucleotides, the CDR3 is TGTGCCAGTAGCATCGGACAGAAGTTGACGAATTATGGCTACACCTTC.

This clonotype has a count of ten or more. The V call is TRBV13, the J call TRBJ2-7; TRBD2 matches 9 bases. CDR1 is PRHDT, CDR2 FYEKMQ, per germline (reference sequence). V was pared by 10 bases and J by 6 bases, with 16 bases of the junction left unmatched. The CDR3 covers 15 residues. CDR3 in amino acids: CATLRAGGPTGEQYF. DNA of the CDR3: TGTGCCACCCTACGGGCGGGGGGGCCAACAGGCGAGCAGTACTTC.

In this sample, this clonotype turned up many times. This chain connects TRBV4-1 to TRBJ2-5; D not certain. The CDR3 sequence is 13 residues long. Germline V gene lookup returns CDR1 MGHRA and CDR2 YSYEKL. Between the trimmed V and J ends, which lost 4 bases and 10 bases, there was a span of 16 bases. The CDR3: CASSPIDPPDQYF. CDR3 bases: TGCGCCAGCAGCCCCATCGACCCTCCCGACCAGTACTTC.

The V call is TRBV27, the J call TRBJ2-3; D unclear. The germline V gene encodes CDR1 MNHEY and CDR2 SMNVEV (reference sequence). V lost 1 base and J lost 4, with 9 bases in between. The CDR3 spans 14 residues. This CDR3 is CASSLWGGADTQYF. CDR3 coding DNA: TGTGCCAGCAGTTTATGGGGTGGTGCAGATACGCAGTATTTT.

This clonotype was seen repeatedly, ten times or more. The DNA for the CDR3 is TGTGCTAGTGGTGCGTCCGGCCAAGATACGCAGTATTTT. Its protein product is CASGASGQDTQYF. This chain uses TRBV12-5 with TRBJ2-3; D is uncertain. There are 13 residues in the CDR3. V was clipped by 5 bases and J by 5 bases, with 11 bases between them. CDR1 is LGHNT and CDR2 is FRNRAP in the germline V gene.

At least ten counts were recorded for this clonotype. The chain uses TRBV29-1 and TRBJ2-4; TRBD2 is a possible D gene (6 bases). Trimming shortened V by 4 bases and J by 8 bases, and 9 bases separated the two germline ends. The CDR3 covers 11 residues. From germline, CDR1 is SQVTM and CDR2 ANQGSEA. In nucleotides, the CDR3 is TGCAGCGTTGGGCAGCGGGACATTCAGTACTTC. Translated: CSVGQRDIQYF.

This clonotype was observed a few times. J is TRBJ2-7 and V is TRBV19; D remains unclear. Germline V gene sequence: CDR1 LNHDA, CDR2 SQIVND (reference sequence). Trimming removed 4 bases at V and 4 bases at J, with 5 bases between. The CDR3 loop spans 11 amino acids. In DNA form, the CDR3 reads TGTGCCAGTAGTAAAGAATACGAGCAGTACTTC. This sequence encodes CASSKEYEQYF.

This clonotype has a count of ten or more. V and J are TRBV14 and TRBJ2-3; D is unclear. CDR1 and CDR2 from the germline V gene are SGHDN and FVKESK. The CDR3 runs to 13 residues. The germline V and J ends were trimmed by 1 base and 10 bases, with 12 bases remaining between them. The CDR3 DNA follows: TGTGCCAGCAGCCAAGGTTCGGGTTCCGCGCAGTATTTT. As protein: CASSQGSGSAQYF.

V usage is TRBV5-4 and J usage is TRBJ2-5; D remains ambiguous. Germline loops: CDR1 SGHNT, CDR2 YYREEE (reference sequence). This CDR3 region has 13 residues. Between the trimmed V and J ends, which lost 1 base and 5 bases, there was a span of 9 bases. CDR3 sequence: CASSLIDMETQYF. CDR3 sequence (DNA): TGTGCCAGCAGCTTGATTGATATGGAGACCCAGTACTTC.

Ten or more counts support this clonotype. The chain recombines TRBV7-6 with TRBJ2-2, with TRBD1 matching 8 bases. Germline CDR1 reads SGHVS; CDR2 reads FNYEAQ. The ends lost 0 bases at V and 4 bases at J; junction bases unmatched: 4. This CDR3 region has 16 residues. CDR3 sequence reads: CASSLAVTGATGELFF. CDR3 in DNA: TGTGCCAGCAGCTTAGCTGTGACAGGGGCCACCGGGGAGCTGTTTTTT.

This clonotype was seen many times. The rearrangement joins TRBV28 to TRBJ2-1; D ambiguous. From germline, CDR1 is MDHEN and CDR2 SYDVKM. Trimming cost V 6 bases and J 4 bases, with 4 bases left between them. The CDR3 is 11 residues long. The DNA for the CDR3 is TGTGCCAGCAGACGGTACAATGAGCAGTTCTTC. Translation gives CASRRYNEQFF.

This clonotype was detected a few times. For the CDR3, the DNA is TGCGCCAGCAGCCCACTTAGCTCTGGGGCCAACGTCCTGACTTTC. Encoded protein: CASSPLSSGANVLTF. This chain links TRBV4-3 with TRBJ2-6; D is unresolved. CDR1 is LGHNA and CDR2 is YSLEER in the germline V gene. This CDR3 is 15 amino acids long. Trimming removed 4 bases from V and 0 bases from J, with 7 bases in between.

This clonotype was observed a handful of times. The CDR3 nucleotides are TGTGCCAGCACCAAACGGACAGTCGCAGATACGCAGTATTTT. This sequence encodes CASTKRTVADTQYF. V is TRBV7-2 and J is TRBJ2-3, with a tentative D call TRBD1 (6 bases). This CDR3 spans 14 amino acids. The germline V gene encodes CDR1 SGHTA and CDR2 FQGNSA. The ends were cut back, 7 bases at V and 4 bases at J, with 15 bases in the middle.

This clonotype was seen many times. The chain couples TRBV5-3 to TRBJ2-1, with D hard to call. TRBV5-3 belongs to the ORF category, with a function that is uncertain. V lost 4 bases and J 2 bases, leaving 19 bases between the germline ends. The CDR3 length is 17 residues. CDR3 loop: CARSARFGHPPYNEQFF. The DNA of the CDR3 is TGTGCCAGAAGCGCGCGTTTTGGCCACCCTCCCTACAATGAGCAGTTCTTC.

This clonotype was observed at least ten times. CDR3 in DNA: TGTGCCAGCAGTACCCCCTGGGACGGGAATCAGCCCCAGCATTTT. This gives the protein CASSTPWDGNQPQHF. V and J are TRBV28 and TRBJ1-5; D is perhaps TRBD1 (5 bases). This CDR3 comprises 15 residues. Germline V gene lookup returns CDR1 MDHEN and CDR2 SYDVKM. V lost 5 bases, J lost 4 bases, and 15 bases lay in between.

This clonotype appeared many times. The chain combines TRBV11-2 with TRBJ2-6; D might be TRBD2 (5 bases). Trimming left V 9 bases short and J 2 bases short, with 17 bases between. The CDR3 covers 16 residues. Germline CDR1 and CDR2: SGHAT and FQNNGV. Here the CDR3 DNA reads TGTGCCAGTCGGTCTCCGGGGAAACCTGGGGCCAACGTCCTGACTTTC. It yields the protein CASRSPGKPGANVLTF.

The table lists this clonotype with many counts. The chain is built from TRBV12-3 or TRBV12-4 and TRBJ2-7, with D unresolved. Trimming cost V 3 bases and J 3 bases, with 15 bases left between them. The CDR3 contains 15 residues. The CDR3 DNA reads TGTGCCAGCAGTTTTCTAACCGATCCGGGCTACGAGCAGTACTTC. This sequence encodes CASSFLTDPGYEQYF.

The chain combines TRBV15 with TRBJ2-7, with a possible D match to TRBD1 (5 bases). V was trimmed by 0 bases and J by 9 bases, leaving 15 bases between them. CDR1 is LNHNV and CDR2 is YYDKDF in the germline V gene (reference sequence). This CDR3 is built from 14 residues. The CDR3 here is CATSRDKGLGPQYF. The CDR3 DNA follows: TGTGCCACCAGCAGAGATAAGGGTCTGGGGCCGCAGTACTTC.

By sample share, this clonotype is medium-sized (0.01 to 0.1%). CDR3 nucleotide sequence: TGTGCCAGCAGCCCATGGGGCCAGGTCTACGAGCAGTACTTC. It translates to CASSPWGQVYEQYF. The chain uses TRBV28 and TRBJ2-7; tentatively, D is TRBD1 (5 bases). Per germline, CDR1 MDHEN and CDR2 SYDVKM. This CDR3 spans 14 amino acids. Trimming took off 6 bases at V and 3 bases at J, with 15 bases between the two ends.

The chain is built from TRBV11-2 and TRBJ2-5; 7 bases line up with TRBD2. This CDR3 contains 13 residues. V shed 0 bases and J 5 bases; nucleotides not matched to a gene: 0. CDR1 and CDR2 (germline): SGHAT, FQNNGV. Written as DNA, the CDR3 is TGTGCCAGCAGCTTAGAGCGGGGGGAGACCCAGTACTTC. This gives the protein CASSLERGETQYF.

This clonotype was observed a handful of times. The chain links TRBV3-1 to TRBJ2-2; D may be TRBD1 (5 bases). This CDR3 has 13 amino acids. V was clipped by 3 bases and J by 5 bases, with 7 bases between them. Germline CDR1 and CDR2: LGHDT and YNNKEL (reference sequence). The CDR3: CASSHGQTGELFF. CDR3 nucleotide sequence: TGTGCCAGCAGCCACGGACAAACCGGGGAGCTGTTTTTT. Using reference TRBV3-1 and TRBJ2-2 for the parts outside the CDR3, the full variable domain is DTAVSQTPKYLVTQMGNDKSIKCEQNLGHDTMYWYKQDSKKFLKIMFSYNNKELIINETVPNRFSPKSPDKAHLNLHINSLELGDSAVYFCASSHGQTGELFFGEGSRLTVL.

In this sample, this clonotype turned up many times. V gene TRBV24-1 combines with J gene TRBJ2-1; TRBD1 matches 10 bases. Trimming removed 12 bases from V and 12 bases from J; junction bases left unmatched: 13. CDR1 and CDR2 from the germline V gene are KGHDR and SFDVKD. This CDR3 is 13 amino acids long. CDR3 DNA: TGTGCCTCTAAAGACCGGGACAGGGGTCGGCAGTTCTTC. It encodes CASKDRDRGRQFF.

This clonotype was counted many times. This chain links TRBV7-8 with TRBJ1-1; D uncertain. Trimming pared 1 base from V and 3 bases from J, leaving 12 bases between. Germline V gene lookup returns CDR1 SGHVS and CDR2 FQNEAQ. There are 15 residues in the CDR3. CDR3: CASSLVQTSDTEAFF. The CDR3, as DNA: TGTGCCAGCAGCTTAGTGCAGACGAGTGACACTGAAGCTTTCTTT.

In its sample, this clonotype was seen many times. The V gene is TRBV5-6, the J gene TRBJ2-5; weak D call: TRBD1 (6 bases). The V end lost 2 bases, the J end lost 1 base, and 12 bases lay between the germline ends. Germline CDR1 and CDR2: SGHDT and YYEEEE. The CDR3 is 15 residues long. The CDR3 sequence is CASSFPTGSQETQYF. The CDR3 nucleotides are TGTGCCAGCAGCTTTCCTACAGGGTCCCAAGAGACCCAGTACTTC.

In this sample, this clonotype turned up many times. The J gene is TRBJ1-5, the V gene TRBV19, with D perhaps TRBD1 (5 bases). This CDR3 region has 16 residues. V was clipped by 4 bases and J by 1 base, with 14 bases between them. Germline-derived CDR1 and CDR2 are LNHDA and SQIVND (reference sequence). The CDR3, as DNA: TGTGCCAGTAGTAGGGACCGGGAGGGCAGCAATCAGCCCCAGCATTTT. This translates into CASSRDREGSNQPQHF.